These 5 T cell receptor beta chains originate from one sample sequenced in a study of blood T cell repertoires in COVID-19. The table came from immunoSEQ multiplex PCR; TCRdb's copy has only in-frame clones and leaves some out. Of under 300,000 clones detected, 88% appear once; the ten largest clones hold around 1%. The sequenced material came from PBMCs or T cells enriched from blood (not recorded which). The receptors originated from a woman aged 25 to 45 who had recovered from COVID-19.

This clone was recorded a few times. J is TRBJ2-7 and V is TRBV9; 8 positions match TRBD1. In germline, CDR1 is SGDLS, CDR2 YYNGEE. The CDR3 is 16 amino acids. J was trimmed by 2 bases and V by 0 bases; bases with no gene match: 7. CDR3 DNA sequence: TGTGCCAGCAGCGTAGCTATCGGACAGGGCCCCTACGAGCAGTACTTC. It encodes CASSVAIGQGPYEQYF.

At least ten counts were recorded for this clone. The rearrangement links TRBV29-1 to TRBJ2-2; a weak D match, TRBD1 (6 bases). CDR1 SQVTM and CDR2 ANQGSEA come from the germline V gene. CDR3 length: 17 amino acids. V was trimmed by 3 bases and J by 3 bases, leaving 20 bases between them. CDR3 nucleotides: TGCAGCGTTGATAGGACAGACCCCAATTCGGACACCGGGGAGCTGTTTTTT. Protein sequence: CSVDRTDPNSDTGELFF.

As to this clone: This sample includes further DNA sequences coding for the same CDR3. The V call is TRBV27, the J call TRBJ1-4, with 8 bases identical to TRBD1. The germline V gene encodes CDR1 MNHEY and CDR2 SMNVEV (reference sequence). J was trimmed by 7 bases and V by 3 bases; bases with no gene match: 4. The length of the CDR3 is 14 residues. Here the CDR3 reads CASSFQGAGEKLFF. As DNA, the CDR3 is TGTGCCAGCAGTTTCCAGGGGGCTGGTGAAAAACTGTTTTTT.

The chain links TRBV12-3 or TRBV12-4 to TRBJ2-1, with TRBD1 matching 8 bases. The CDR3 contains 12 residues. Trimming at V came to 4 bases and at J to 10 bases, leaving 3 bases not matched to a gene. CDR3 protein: CASSSDRVEQFF. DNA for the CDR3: TGTGCCAGCAGTTCGGACAGGGTGGAGCAGTTCTTC.

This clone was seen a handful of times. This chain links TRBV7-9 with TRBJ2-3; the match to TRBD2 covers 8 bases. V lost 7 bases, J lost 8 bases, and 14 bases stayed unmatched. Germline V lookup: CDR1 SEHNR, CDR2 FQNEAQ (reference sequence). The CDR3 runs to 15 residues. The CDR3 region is CASTPGGPARGTQYF. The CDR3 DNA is TGTGCCAGCACCCCGGGGGGGCCCGCGCGGGGTACGCAGTATTTT.